Listed here is a single T cell receptor (beta chain). The antigen remains unidentified. The data were taken from a study of T cell responses to AZD1222 COVID-19 vaccine. Study-level points and caveats: Across spike, vaccine-associated CD4 TCRs were found, dominant at 160-218 and 743-854. The breadth and depth of Spike-specific TCRs increased once two AZD1222 doses had been given. Females made up more of the donors, who were largely white British, and clonal diversity may have come out too low.

It was second doses at about 4 or about 12 weeks that were pooled. The ends lost 5 bases at V and 3 bases at J; junction bases unmatched: 10. This CDR3 contains 16 residues. Germline V gene data show CDR1 as SGDLS and CDR2 as YYNGEE. Using immunoSEQ multiplex PCR, the repertoire was profiled, and TCRdb retains in-frame clones only, with some absent. The data hold about 100,000 clones, with 75% to 95% observed a single time. The source of this sequence is an adult who received the AZD1222 COVID-19 vaccine. Material: peripheral blood, obtained 28 days after the second AZD1222 dose. The V gene is TRBV9, the J gene TRBJ2-7; 11 bases match TRBD2. Here the CDR3 reads CASRRTSGGVGYEQYF. CDR3 bases: TGTGCCAGCAGACGTACTAGCGGGGGAGTTGGCTACGAGCAGTACTTC. The full variable domain, its missing parts supplied by reference TRBV9 and TRBJ2-7, is DSGVTQTPKHLITATGQRVTLRCSPRSGDLSVYWYQQSLDQGLQFLIQYYNGEERAKGNILERFSAQQFPDLHSELNLSSLELGDSALYFCASRRTSGGVGYEQYFGPGTRLTVT.